Listed here are 25 T cell receptor beta chains from one sample, sequenced in a study of T cells in Graves' hyperthyroidism and ophthalmopathy (dated by TCRdb to between 2018 and 2021). The receptor library was made with multiplex PCR. The reads were generated on an Illumina HiSeq 2000. The TCR beta CDR3 regions were amplified from RNA transcripts. The TCR CDR3 was subjected to a first round of RT-PCR using the HTBI primer set and the Qiagen OneStep RT-PCR kit. TCRdb handled the public reads itself, with Q25 trimming in fastp and clone calling in MiXCR, and kept productive beta chains. CDR3 protein sequences are deduplicated, and each keeps its most common genes and DNA. This sample lists roughly 720,000 distinct CDR3 sequences; roughly a sixth were detected once. The top ten clonotypes cover 15% to 17% of the sample. The material sequenced was blood. The receptors derive from a man in his fifties or sixties with Graves' hyperthyroidism.

This clonotype was counted many times. The chain links TRBV28 to TRBJ2-3, with D possibly matching TRBD2 (8 bases). CDR3 length: 17 amino acids. Germline V lookup: CDR1 MDHEN, CDR2 SYDVKM. V lost 3 bases to trimming and J lost 5 bases, with 21 bases between them. The CDR3 here is CASSLTGTSGSVDTQYF. Written as DNA, the CDR3 is TGTGCCAGCAGTTTGACAGGGACAAGCGGGAGTGTAGATACGCAGTATTTT.

This sequence joins TRBV7-2 and TRBJ2-7; no definite D call. The germline gives CDR1 SGHTA, CDR2 FQGNSA. The CDR3 runs 14 residues. With 3 bases removed from V and 6 bases from J, the gap between germline ends came to 15 bases. As DNA, the CDR3 is TGTGCCAGCAGCTTGAACCGTTTCCCTCCCGAGCAGTACTTC. Residues: CASSLNRFPPEQYF.

The rearrangement links TRBV24-1 to TRBJ2-1, with 10 positions matching TRBD1. The CDR3 extends over 17 amino acids. Germline V gene sequence: CDR1 KGHDR, CDR2 SFDVKD. Trimming at V came to 2 bases and at J to 8 bases, leaving 11 bases not matched to a gene. The CDR3 nucleotides are TGTGCCACCAGTGATTCAAACCCGGGACAGGGGCGTTATGAGCAGTTCTTC. Its translation: CATSDSNPGQGRYEQFF.

This clonotype was seen at least ten times. The chain joins TRBV19 to TRBJ2-1, with TRBD2 matching 9 bases. CDR3 length: 15 residues. Unmatched junction bases numbered 5, after V lost 6 bases and J lost 2 bases. Germline V lookup: CDR1 LNHDA, CDR2 SQIVND (reference sequence). As DNA, the CDR3 is TGTGCCAGTAGGAGACTAGCGGACGCCTACAATGAGCAGTTCTTC. It encodes CASRRLADAYNEQFF.

This rearrangement joins TRBV6-2 or TRBV6-3 to TRBJ2-3; perhaps D is TRBD1 or TRBD2 (6 bases each). CDR3 length equals 16 residues. CDR1 and CDR2 (germline): MNHEY, SVGEGT. Trimming stripped 3 bases from V and 4 bases from J, with 17 bases between. The CDR3 here is CASSYHGGSSPDTQYF. CDR3 DNA: TGTGCCAGCAGTTATCACGGGGGCAGTTCACCAGATACGCAGTATTTT.

This chain uses TRBV7-9 with TRBJ2-1; TRBD1 is a possible D gene (5 bases). Germline V gene lookup returns CDR1 SEHNR and CDR2 FQNEAQ (reference sequence). V lost 6 bases, J lost 4 bases, and 19 bases lay in between. The CDR3 loop spans 16 amino acids. The CDR3, as DNA: TGTGCCAGCAGTGCCTGGCAAGGGGCAAGGTACAATGAGCAGTTCTTC. It translates to CASSAWQGARYNEQFF.

This clonotype was counted at least ten times. The chain links TRBV2 to TRBJ2-1, with no clear D. Germline values: CDR1 SNHLY, CDR2 FYNNEI. Deletions cut 3 bases from V and 0 bases from J, with 3 bases between. The CDR3 has 13 amino acids. This chain's CDR3 is CASSESSYNEQFF. The CDR3, as DNA: TGTGCCAGCAGTGAGAGCTCCTACAATGAGCAGTTCTTC.

This sequence joins TRBV28 and TRBJ2-7; possibly TRBD2 for D (7 bases). Germline lookup yields CDR1 MDHEN and CDR2 SYDVKM. This CDR3 has 14 amino acids. V lost 11 bases and J 0 bases, leaving 17 bases between the germline ends. The CDR3 DNA sequence: TGTGCCTCCCGGGTGGGAGGGGGCTCCTACGAGCAGTACTTC. This encodes CASRVGGGSYEQYF.

This clonotype has a count of ten or more. The chain has TRBV2 and TRBJ2-7; D is ambiguous. The V and J ends lost 2 bases and 4 bases respectively, with 12 bases between them. Germline lookup yields CDR1 SNHLY and CDR2 FYNNEI. CDR3 length equals 14 residues. CDR3 bases: TGTGCCAGCAGTGAATCCGACTCACCTTACGAGCAGTACTTC. Its protein is CASSESDSPYEQYF.

The rearrangement links TRBV24-1 to TRBJ2-7, with D possibly being TRBD1 (5 bases). Germline CDR1 KGHDR, CDR2 SFDVKD. There are 15 residues in the CDR3. Trimming took 4 bases from V and 3 from J, leaving 15 bases between them. In DNA form, the CDR3 reads TGTGCCACCAGTGACCCGGACACTCCTAACTACGAGCAGTACTTC. Its translation is CATSDPDTPNYEQYF.

The rearrangement uses TRBV19 and TRBJ2-7; the D is unclear. The CDR3 is made up of 13 amino acids. The V and J ends lost 7 bases and 1 base respectively, with 11 bases between them. Germline V CDR1 and CDR2: LNHDA, SQIVND (reference sequence). CDR3 sequence (DNA): TGTGCCAGTACCGGAGACCTTTCCTACGAGCAGTACTTC. Protein: CASTGDLSYEQYF. Together with reference TRBV19 and TRBJ2-7, the CDR3 gives the full variable domain: DGGITQSPKYLFRKEGQNVTLSCEQNLNHDAMYWYRQDPGQGLRLIYYSQIVNDFQKGDIAEGYSVSREKKESFPLTVTSAQKNPTAFYLCASTGDLSYEQYFGPGTRLTVT.

The chain carries TRBV14 and TRBJ1-6, with 9 bases lining up with TRBD1. Germline CDR1 and CDR2: SGHDN and FVKESK. The CDR3 consists of 16 residues. V was pared by 2 bases and J by 5 bases, with 4 bases of the junction left unmatched. The DNA of the CDR3 is TGTGCCAGCAGCCAATTGACAGGGGGGAATAATTCACCCCTCCACTTT. The encoded protein is CASSQLTGGNNSPLHF.

For this clonotype: A read error may explain this, as a much larger clone is one base away. The chain combines TRBV6-5 with TRBJ1-1; perhaps TRBD1 as D (5 bases). Germline CDR1 and CDR2: MNHEY and SVGAGI. This CDR3 spans 16 amino acids. The CDR3 sequence is CASSYSEARQNTEALF. Here the CDR3 DNA reads TGTGCCAGCAGTTACTCGGAGGCCAGACAGAACACTGAAGCTTTATTT.

This clonotype was counted ten times or more. The chain employs TRBV29-1 and TRBJ2-1, with a tentative D call TRBD1 (6 bases). V was cut by 8 bases and J by 0 bases, with 11 bases left in between. Germline V CDR1 and CDR2: SQVTM, ANQGSEA. This CDR3 region has 13 residues. The CDR3 loop is CSTRQDSYNEQFF. DNA for the CDR3: TGCAGCACCAGACAGGACTCCTACAATGAGCAGTTCTTC.

The V gene is TRBV19, the J gene TRBJ2-7; tentatively, D is TRBD1 or TRBD2 (5 bases each). The germline V and J ends were trimmed by 5 bases and 7 bases, with 21 bases remaining between them. Per the germline V gene, CDR1 is LNHDA and CDR2 is SQIVND (reference sequence). The CDR3 spans 15 residues. The CDR3 protein is CASSPQGPRWSEQYF. CDR3 nucleotides: TGTGCCAGTAGTCCCCAGGGACCGCGCTGGAGTGAGCAGTACTTC.

Note on this clonotype: A much more abundant neighbour one base away suggests this may be a read error. V usage is TRBV18 and J usage is TRBJ1-1; D unresolved. The CDR3 is made up of 13 amino acids. The germline V gene has CDR1 KGHSH and CDR2 LQKENI. The CDR3 sequence: CASQLQQSTEASF. CDR3 DNA: TGTGCCAGCCAATTACAGCAGAGCACTGAAGCTTCCTTT.

The rearrangement joins TRBV28 to TRBJ2-7; possibly TRBD1 or TRBD2 for D (6 bases each). CDR3 length equals 15 residues. V lost 5 bases, J lost 0 bases, and 14 bases lay in between. CDR1 is MDHEN, CDR2 SYDVKM, per germline. The CDR3 sequence: CASSPRGARSYEQYF. The CDR3 DNA reads as TGTGCCAGCAGTCCAAGGGGGGCCCGCTCCTACGAGCAGTACTTC. Together with reference TRBV28 and TRBJ2-7, the CDR3 gives the full variable domain: DVKVTQSSRYLVKRTGEKVFLECVQDMDHENMFWYRQDPGLGLRLIYFSYDVKMKEKGDIPEGYSVSREKKERFSLILESASTNQTSMYLCASSPRGARSYEQYFGPGTRLTVT.

This clonotype came up many times. The chain has TRBV27 and TRBJ2-7; D possibly corresponds to TRBD1 (6 bases). The V gene's germline CDR1 is MNHEY and CDR2 SMNVEV (reference sequence). V was trimmed by 2 bases and J by 1 base, leaving 12 bases between them. The CDR3 contains 15 residues. The CDR3 is CASSLRNRESYEQYF. CDR3 nucleotides: TGTGCCAGCAGTTTACGAAACAGGGAGTCCTACGAGCAGTACTTC.

This clonotype was seen many times. The chain uses TRBV12-3 or TRBV12-4 and TRBJ2-1; TRBD2 matches at 12 bases. CDR3 length: 16 amino acids. Trimming took 5 bases from V and 3 from J; bases not matched to a gene: 5. This CDR3 is CASSRTSGIGYNEQFF. The CDR3 region has the DNA TGTGCCAGCAGTCGGACTAGCGGGATTGGCTACAATGAGCAGTTCTTC.

This clonotype was detected a few times. The V gene is TRBV3-1, the J gene TRBJ2-1; 7 nucleotides match TRBD2. Germline lookup yields CDR1 LGHDT and CDR2 YNNKEL (reference sequence). This CDR3 has 17 residues. The trim removed 1 base at V and 1 base at J, leaving 7 bases unmatched. The CDR3 DNA reads as TGTGCCAGCAGCCAAGTTTCAGCGGGATTATCCTACAATGAGCAGTTCTTC. It specifies CASSQVSAGLSYNEQFF.

This chain joins TRBV4-3 and TRBJ2-3; D is undetermined. The CDR3 contains 17 residues. Deletions cut 0 bases from V and 0 bases from J, with 13 bases between. The germline CDR1 and CDR2 sequences are LGHNA and YSLEER. CDR3 sequence reads: CASSQDHRTASTDTQYF. The CDR3 coding sequence is TGCGCCAGCAGCCAAGATCACCGGACCGCAAGCACAGATACGCAGTATTTT.

This clonotype was recorded many times. The rearrangement joins TRBV20-1 to TRBJ1-5, with TRBD1 identical over 12 bases. Germline V gene data show CDR1 as DFQATT and CDR2 as SNEGSKA (reference sequence). Trimming cost V 3 bases and J 6 bases; bases outside gene matches: 3. The CDR3 consists of 14 residues. The DNA for the CDR3 is TGCAGTGCTAGGGGACAGGGGGCAGGTCAGCCCCAGCATTTT. Translating it yields CSARGQGAGQPQHF.

Comment on this clonotype: It may be a read error: a sequence one base away is much more abundant. V and J are TRBV11-2 and TRBJ2-5, with D possibly being TRBD2 (5 bases). The CDR3 is 12 residues long. Germline V gene sequence: CDR1 SGHAT, CDR2 FQNNGV. CDR3 nucleotide sequence: TGTGCCAGCAGCTCCATGATACTAGAGTTCGACTTC. Protein sequence: CASSSMILEFDF.

This clonotype has more than one count but fewer than ten. The rearrangement joins TRBV19 to TRBJ1-4, with no clear D. Germline CDR1 is LNHDA and CDR2 is SQIVND (reference sequence). This CDR3 has 16 residues. V lost 5 bases to trimming and J lost 1 base, with 14 bases between them. The CDR3 DNA reads as TGTGCCAGTAGTCTCTTCTTCTTTGGAACTAATGAAAAACTGTTTTTT. Its translation is CASSLFFFGTNEKLFF.

This clonotype was found many times. The gene calls are TRBV7-2 and TRBJ2-5; weak D call: TRBD2 (7 bases). The CDR3 spans 14 residues. Germline CDR1 SGHTA, CDR2 FQGNSA. V dropped 5 bases and J dropped 4 bases, with 14 bases sitting between them. The CDR3 DNA reads as TGTGCCAGCAGCGTATCGGGGGGCGGAGAGACCCAGTACTTC. Translation gives CASSVSGGGETQYF.